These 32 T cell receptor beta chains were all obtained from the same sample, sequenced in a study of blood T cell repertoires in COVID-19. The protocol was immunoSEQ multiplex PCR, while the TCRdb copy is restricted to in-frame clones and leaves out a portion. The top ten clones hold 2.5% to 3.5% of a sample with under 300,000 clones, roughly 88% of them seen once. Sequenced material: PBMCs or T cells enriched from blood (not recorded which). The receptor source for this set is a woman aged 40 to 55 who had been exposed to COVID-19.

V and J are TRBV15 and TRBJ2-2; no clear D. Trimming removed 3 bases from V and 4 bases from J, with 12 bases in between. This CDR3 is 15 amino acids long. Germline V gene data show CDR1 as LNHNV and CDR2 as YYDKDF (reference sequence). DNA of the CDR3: TGTGCCACCAGCAGGGATCCACAGAGCACCGGGGAGCTGTTTTTT. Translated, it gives CATSRDPQSTGELFF.

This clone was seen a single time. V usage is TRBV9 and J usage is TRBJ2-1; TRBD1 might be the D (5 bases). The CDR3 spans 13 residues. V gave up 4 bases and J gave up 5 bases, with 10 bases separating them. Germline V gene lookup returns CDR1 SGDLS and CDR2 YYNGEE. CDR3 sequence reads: CASSTRQNNEQFF. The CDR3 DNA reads TGTGCCAGCAGCACCCGACAGAACAATGAGCAGTTCTTC.

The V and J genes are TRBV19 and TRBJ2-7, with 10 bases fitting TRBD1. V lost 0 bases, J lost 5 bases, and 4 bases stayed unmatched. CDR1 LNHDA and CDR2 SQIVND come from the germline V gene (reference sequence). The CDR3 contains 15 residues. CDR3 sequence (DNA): TGTGCCAGTAGTATAGAGGGACAGGGGTCCCACGAGCAGTACTTC. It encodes CASSIEGQGSHEQYF.

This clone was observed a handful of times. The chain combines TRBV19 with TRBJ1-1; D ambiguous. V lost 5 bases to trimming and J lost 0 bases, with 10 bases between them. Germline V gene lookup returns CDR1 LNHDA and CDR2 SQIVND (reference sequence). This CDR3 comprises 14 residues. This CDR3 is CASSAAGLNTEAFF. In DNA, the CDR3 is TGTGCCAGTAGTGCCGCAGGATTGAACACTGAAGCTTTCTTT. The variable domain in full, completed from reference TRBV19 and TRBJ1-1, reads DGGITQSPKYLFRKEGQNVTLSCEQNLNHDAMYWYRQDPGQGLRLIYYSQIVNDFQKGDIAEGYSVSREKKESFPLTVTSAQKNPTAFYLCASSAAGLNTEAFFGQGTRLTVV.

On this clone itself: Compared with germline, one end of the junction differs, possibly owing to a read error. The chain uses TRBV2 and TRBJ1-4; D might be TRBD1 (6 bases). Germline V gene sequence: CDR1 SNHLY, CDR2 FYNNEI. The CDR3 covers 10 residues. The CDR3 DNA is TGTGCCAGCGGGCCGACTGGGGGCATTTTT. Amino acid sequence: CASGPTGGIF.

CDR3 amino acids: CASSKEGQPNNSPLHF. The CDR3 bases are TGTGCCAGCAGCAAAGAGGGACAACCCAACAATTCACCCCTCCACTTT. The genes are TRBV21-1 and TRBJ1-6; TRBD1 is taken as the D call from the table, unchecked against the DNA. TRBV21-1 is deemed a pseudogene. There are 16 residues in the CDR3.

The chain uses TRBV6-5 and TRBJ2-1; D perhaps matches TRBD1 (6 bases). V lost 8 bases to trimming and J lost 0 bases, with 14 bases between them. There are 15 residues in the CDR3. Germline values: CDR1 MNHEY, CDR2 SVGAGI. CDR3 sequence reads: CASHKGQSSYNEQFF. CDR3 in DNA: TGTGCCAGCCACAAAGGACAGAGCTCCTACAATGAGCAGTTCTTC.

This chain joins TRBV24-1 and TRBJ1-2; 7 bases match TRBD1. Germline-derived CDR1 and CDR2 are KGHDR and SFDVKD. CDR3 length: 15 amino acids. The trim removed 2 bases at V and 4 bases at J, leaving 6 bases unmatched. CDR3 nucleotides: TGTGCCACCAGTGATTCCACAGGGGTTGGCTATGGCTACACCTTC. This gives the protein CATSDSTGVGYGYTF.

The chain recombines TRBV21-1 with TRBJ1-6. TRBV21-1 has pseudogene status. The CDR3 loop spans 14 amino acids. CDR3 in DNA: TGTGCCAGCAGGGGGGGATGGTATAATTCACCCCTCCACTTT. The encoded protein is CASRGGWYNSPLHF.

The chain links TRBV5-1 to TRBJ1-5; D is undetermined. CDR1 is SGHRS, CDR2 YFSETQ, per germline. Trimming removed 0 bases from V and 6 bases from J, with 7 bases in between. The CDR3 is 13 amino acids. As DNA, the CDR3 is TGCGCCAGCAGCTTGGATATCCGTCAGCCCCAGCATTTT. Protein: CASSLDIRQPQHF.

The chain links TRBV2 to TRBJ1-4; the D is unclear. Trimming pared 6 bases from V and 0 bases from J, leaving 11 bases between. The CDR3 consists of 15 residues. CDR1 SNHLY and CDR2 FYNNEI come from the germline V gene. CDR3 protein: CASRLPTTTNEKLFF. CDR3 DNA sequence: TGTGCCAGCAGACTCCCGACAACAACTAATGAAAAACTGTTTTTT.

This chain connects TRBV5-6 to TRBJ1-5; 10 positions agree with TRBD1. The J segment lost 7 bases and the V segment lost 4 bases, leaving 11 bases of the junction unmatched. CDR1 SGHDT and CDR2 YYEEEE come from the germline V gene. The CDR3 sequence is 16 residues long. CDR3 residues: CASSRTRQGAGQPQHF. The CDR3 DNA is TGTGCCAGCAGCCGAACGAGACAGGGGGCGGGGCAGCCCCAGCATTTT.

CDR3 sequence reads: CASSLVQGENSPLHF. The CDR3 region has the DNA TGTGCCAGCAGCTTAGTACAGGGGGAAAATTCACCCCTCCACTTT. The chain recombines TRBV7-9 with TRBJ1-6; 8 bases are a match to TRBD1. Germline trimming cut 1 base from V and 7 bases from J; bases unmatched to any gene: 3. Germline V lookup: CDR1 SEHNR, CDR2 FQNEAQ (reference sequence). The CDR3 runs 15 residues.

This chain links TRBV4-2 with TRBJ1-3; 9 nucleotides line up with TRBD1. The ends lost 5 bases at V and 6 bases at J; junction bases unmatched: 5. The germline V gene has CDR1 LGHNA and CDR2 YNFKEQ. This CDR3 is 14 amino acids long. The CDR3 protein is CASSGTGGINTIYF. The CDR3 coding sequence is TGTGCCAGCAGCGGTACAGGGGGCATAAACACCATATATTTT.

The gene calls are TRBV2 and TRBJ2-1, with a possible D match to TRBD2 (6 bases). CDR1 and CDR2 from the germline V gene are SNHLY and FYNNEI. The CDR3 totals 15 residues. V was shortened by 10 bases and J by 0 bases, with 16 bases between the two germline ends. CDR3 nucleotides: TGTGCCACAAGGAGGGGTAGCGGCTCCTACAATGAGCAGTTCTTC. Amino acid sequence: CATRRGSGSYNEQFF.

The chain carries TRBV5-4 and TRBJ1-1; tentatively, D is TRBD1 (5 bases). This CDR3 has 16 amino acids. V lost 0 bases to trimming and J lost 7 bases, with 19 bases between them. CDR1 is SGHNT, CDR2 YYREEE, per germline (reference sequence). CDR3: CASSLEQGRVPDEAFF. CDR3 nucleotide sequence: TGTGCCAGCAGCTTGGAGCAGGGCCGGGTCCCGGATGAAGCTTTCTTT.

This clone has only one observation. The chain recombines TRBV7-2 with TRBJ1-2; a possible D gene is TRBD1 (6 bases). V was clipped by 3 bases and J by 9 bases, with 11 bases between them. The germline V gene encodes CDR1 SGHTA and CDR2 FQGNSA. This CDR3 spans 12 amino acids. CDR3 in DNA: TGTGCCAGCAGCTTGTACGACAGGAGCTACACCTTC. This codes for CASSLYDRSYTF.

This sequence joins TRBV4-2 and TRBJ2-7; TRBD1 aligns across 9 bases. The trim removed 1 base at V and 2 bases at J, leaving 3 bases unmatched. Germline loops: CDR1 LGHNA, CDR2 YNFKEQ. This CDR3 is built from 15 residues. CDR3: CASSQGTGDTYEQYF. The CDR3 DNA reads TGTGCCAGCAGCCAAGGGACAGGGGACACCTACGAGCAGTACTTC.

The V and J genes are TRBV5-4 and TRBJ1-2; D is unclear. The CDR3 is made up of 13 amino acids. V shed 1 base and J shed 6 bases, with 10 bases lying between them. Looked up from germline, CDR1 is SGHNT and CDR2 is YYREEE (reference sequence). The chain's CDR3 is CASSLLSWHGYTF. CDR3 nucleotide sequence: TGTGCCAGCAGCTTGTTATCGTGGCATGGCTACACCTTC.

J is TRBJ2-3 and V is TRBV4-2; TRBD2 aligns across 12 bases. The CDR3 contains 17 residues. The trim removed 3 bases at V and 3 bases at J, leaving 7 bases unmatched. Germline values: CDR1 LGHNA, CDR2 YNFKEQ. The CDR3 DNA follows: TGTGCCAGCAGCCACACCGGGACTAGCGGGTCTACAGATACGCAGTATTTT. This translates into CASSHTGTSGSTDTQYF.

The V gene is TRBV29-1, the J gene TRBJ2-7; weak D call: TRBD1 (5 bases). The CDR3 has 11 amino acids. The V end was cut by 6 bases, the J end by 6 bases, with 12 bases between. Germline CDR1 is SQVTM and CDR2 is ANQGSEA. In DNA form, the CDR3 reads TGCAGCGTCCTGGACAAACCCGAGCAGTACTTC. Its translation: CSVLDKPEQYF.

Here the CDR3 reads CASILTGDLSYEQYF. The CDR3, as DNA: TGTGCCAGCATTCTCACAGGGGACCTTTCCTACGAGCAGTACTTC. The rearrangement links TRBV6-5 to TRBJ2-7; TRBD1 matches 7 bases. Germline V lookup: CDR1 MNHEY, CDR2 SVGAGI. This CDR3 has 15 amino acids. The junction had 10 bases not matched to a gene; V was cut back by 7 bases and J by 1 base.

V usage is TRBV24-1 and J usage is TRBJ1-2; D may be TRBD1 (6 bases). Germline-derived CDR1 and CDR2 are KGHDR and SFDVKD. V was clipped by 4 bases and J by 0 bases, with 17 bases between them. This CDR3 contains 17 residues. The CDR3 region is CATSDPSVDSSNYGYTF. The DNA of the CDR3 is TGTGCCACCAGTGACCCCTCGGTGGACAGCTCTAACTATGGCTACACCTTC.

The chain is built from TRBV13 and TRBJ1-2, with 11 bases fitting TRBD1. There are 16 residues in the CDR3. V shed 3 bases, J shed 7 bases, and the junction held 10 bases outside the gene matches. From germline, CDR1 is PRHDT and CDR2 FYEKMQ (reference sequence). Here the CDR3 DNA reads TGTGCCAGCAGCTTTTCCCCGGGACAGGGGGGTAGTGGCTACACCTTC. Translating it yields CASSFSPGQGGSGYTF. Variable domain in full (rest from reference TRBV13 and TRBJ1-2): AAGVIQSPRHLIKEKRETATLKCYPIPRHDTVYWYQQGPGQDPQFLISFYEKMQSDKGSIPDRFSAQQFSDYHSELNMSSLELGDSALYFCASSFSPGQGGSGYTFGSGTRLTVV.

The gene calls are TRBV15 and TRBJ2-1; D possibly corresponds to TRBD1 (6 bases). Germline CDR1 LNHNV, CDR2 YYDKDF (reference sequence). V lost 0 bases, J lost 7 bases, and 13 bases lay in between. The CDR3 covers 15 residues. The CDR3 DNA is TGTGCCACCAGCAGAGATGTGGGGGCGGGTAATGAGCAGTTCTTC. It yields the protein CATSRDVGAGNEQFF. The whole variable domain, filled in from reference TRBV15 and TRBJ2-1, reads DAMVIQNPRYQVTQFGKPVTLSCSQTLNHNVMYWYQQKSSQAPKLLFHYYDKDFNNEADTPDNFQSRRPNTSFCFLDIRSPGLGDTAMYLCATSRDVGAGNEQFFGPGTRLTVL.

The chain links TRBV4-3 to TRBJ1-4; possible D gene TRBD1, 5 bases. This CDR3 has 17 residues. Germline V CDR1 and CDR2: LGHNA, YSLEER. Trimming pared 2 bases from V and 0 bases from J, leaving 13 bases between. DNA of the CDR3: TGCGCCAGCAGCCAACAACACACAGGAACAACTAATGAAAAACTGTTTTTT. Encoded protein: CASSQQHTGTTNEKLFF.

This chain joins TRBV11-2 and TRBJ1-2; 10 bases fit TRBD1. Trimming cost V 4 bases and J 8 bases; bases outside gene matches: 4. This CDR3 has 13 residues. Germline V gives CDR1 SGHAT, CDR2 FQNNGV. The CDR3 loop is CASSSTGGDGYTF. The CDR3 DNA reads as TGTGCCAGCAGCTCGACAGGGGGCGACGGCTACACCTTC.

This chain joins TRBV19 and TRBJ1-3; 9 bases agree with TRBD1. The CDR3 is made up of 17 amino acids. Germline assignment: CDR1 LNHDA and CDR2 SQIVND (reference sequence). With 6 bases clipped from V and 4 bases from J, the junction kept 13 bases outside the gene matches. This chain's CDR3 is CASSFTGQGRPGNTIYF. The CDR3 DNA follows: TGTGCCAGTAGCTTTACGGGACAGGGCAGACCGGGAAACACCATATATTTT.

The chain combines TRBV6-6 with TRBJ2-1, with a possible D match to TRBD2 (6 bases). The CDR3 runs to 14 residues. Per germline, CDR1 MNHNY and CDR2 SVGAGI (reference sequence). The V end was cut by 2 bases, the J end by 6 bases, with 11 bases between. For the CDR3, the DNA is TGTGCCAGCAGTTACGGCGGGGACCGCAATGAGCAGTTCTTC. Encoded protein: CASSYGGDRNEQFF.

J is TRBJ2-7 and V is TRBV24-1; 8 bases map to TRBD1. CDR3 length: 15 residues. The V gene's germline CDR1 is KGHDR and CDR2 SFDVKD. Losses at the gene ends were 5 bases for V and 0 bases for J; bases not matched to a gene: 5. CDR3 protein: CATSATGDYSYEQYF. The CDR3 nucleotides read TGTGCCACCAGTGCGACAGGGGATTACTCCTACGAGCAGTACTTC.

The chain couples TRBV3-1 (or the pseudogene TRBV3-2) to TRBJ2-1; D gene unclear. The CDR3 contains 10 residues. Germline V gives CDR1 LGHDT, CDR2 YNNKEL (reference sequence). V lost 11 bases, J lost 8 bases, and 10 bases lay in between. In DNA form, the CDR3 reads TGTGCCCCCAGCCTAGATGAGCAGTTCTTC. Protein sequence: CAPSLDEQFF.

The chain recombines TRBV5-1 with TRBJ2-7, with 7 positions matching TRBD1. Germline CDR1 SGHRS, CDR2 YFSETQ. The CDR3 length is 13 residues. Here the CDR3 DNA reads TGTGCCAGCAGCCCCAACACAGGGGAAGAGCAGTACGTC. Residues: CASSPNTGEEQYV.